This T cell receptor (beta chain) was profiled in a study of chemoradiotherapy in HPV16-positive cancers. Study-wide findings and caveats: During treatment, candidate HPV-specific clones and E7-related motifs expanded in tumor. Functional assays defining HPV-specific T cells used only two HPV16-positive patients.

The CDR3 has 16 amino acids. The V segment lost 0 bases and the J segment 4 bases; nucleotides outside the gene matches: 8. Germline V CDR1 and CDR2: SGHNT, YYREEE (reference sequence). About this clone itself: Antigen unknown.

The data were produced by immunoSEQ multiplex PCR, yet TCRdb's version contains in-frame clones alone and is incomplete. The sample includes around 12,000 clones, around 86% seen only once; the top ten take about 6%. Samples were taken several times over chemoradiotherapy. This sequence was found in a human donor with HPV-associated anogenital cancer. The chain carries TRBV5-4 and TRBJ2-5; 8 bases fit TRBD2. Material: blood, obtained from a patient who underwent chemoradiotherapy. CDR3 nucleotide sequence: TGTGCCAGCAGCTTGGGAGTAGCGGGGACGGGAGAGACCCAGTACTTC. Translated: CASSLGVAGTGETQYF.